A single sample gave rise to the 8 T cell receptor beta chains below, sequenced in a study of molecular identifiers for immune sequencing clone quantification (dated by TCRdb to 2017 to 2018). The method was PCR. Sequencing was performed on a NextSeq 500. Through fastp at Q25 and MiXCR, TCRdb rebuilt clones from the public reads, retaining in-frame beta chains. Rows with a matching CDR3 protein are joined into one entry that keeps the most common DNA and genes. The table for this sample lists a few hundred thousand distinct CDR3 sequences; roughly a quarter of them were counted only once. The ten largest clones represent 0.74% of the sample. Sequencing was performed on naive CD8+ T cells from blood, with Jurkat cell RNA spiked in. What this sample's cell subset or site label stands for: FACS-sorted CD8+CD4-CCR7+CD45RA+ naive T cells. The receptors were gathered from a human donor in good health. Some libraries in this study had Jurkat cell RNA spiked in.

This clonotype was seen repeatedly, ten times or more. CDR3 protein: CASSQVRNQFGNYEQYF. The CDR3 coding sequence is TGTGCCAGCAGCCAAGTTAGGAACCAATTCGGGAACTACGAGCAGTACTTC. The V call is TRBV14, the J call TRBJ2-7; possible D gene TRBD2, 5 bases. CDR3 length equals 17 residues. V shed 1 base and J shed 3 bases, with 19 bases lying between them. Germline V gene sequence: CDR1 SGHDN, CDR2 FVKESK.

The chain is built from TRBV18 and TRBJ2-7, with 8 bases lining up with TRBD1. CDR1 is KGHSH, CDR2 LQKENI, per germline. J was trimmed by 7 bases and V by 4 bases; bases with no gene match: 12. The CDR3 length is 15 residues. CDR3 sequence: CASSRSGTGPLEQYF. Here the CDR3 DNA reads TGTGCCAGCTCACGGTCCGGGACAGGTCCTTTAGAGCAGTACTTC.

On this clonotype itself: A read error may explain this, as a much larger clone is one base away. The J gene is TRBJ2-7, the V gene TRBV7-2; either TRBD1 or TRBD2 may fit D (6 bases each). V lost 2 bases and J 4 bases, leaving 27 bases between the germline ends. The CDR3 extends over 19 amino acids. From germline, CDR1 is SGHTA and CDR2 FQGNSA. CDR3 coding DNA: TGTGCCAGCAGCTTACCCCTTGACAGGAGGGTCGATAGGACTTACGAGCAGTACTTC. Amino acids: CASSLPLDRRVDRTYEQYF.

In regard to this clonotype: The junction shows a germline mismatch at one end, possibly a read error. The rearrangement uses TRBV7-9 and TRBJ2-5; D ambiguous. Germline CDR1 SEHNR, CDR2 FQNEAQ (reference sequence). The CDR3 covers 15 residues. CDR3: CAGSRFRTGQETQCF. The DNA for the CDR3 is TGTGCCGGCAGCCGATTCAGGACGGGCCAAGAGACCCAGTGCTTC.

V usage is TRBV7-9 and J usage is TRBJ1-2; tentatively, D is TRBD1 (5 bases). Trimming stripped 4 bases from V and 2 bases from J, with 20 bases between. The CDR3 is made up of 17 amino acids. CDR1 is SEHNR and CDR2 is FQNEAQ in the germline V gene (reference sequence). CDR3 sequence (DNA): TGTGCCAGCAGCTCCTCGGGGCAGCTAGCACTCAACTATGGCTACACCTTC. Protein product: CASSSSGQLALNYGYTF.

This CDR3 is CASSFGSSEQYF. CDR3 in DNA: TGTGCCAGCAGCTTTGGGAGCAGCGAGCAGTACTTC. V gene TRBV11-3 combines with J gene TRBJ2-7, with a tentative D call TRBD2 (5 bases). V shed 3 bases and J shed 6 bases, with 9 bases lying between them. Germline V CDR1 and CDR2: SGHNT, YENEEA. This CDR3 is 12 amino acids long.

This clonotype has ten or more counts. J is TRBJ1-5 and V is TRBV7-8; a weak D match, TRBD1 (5 bases). The germline gives CDR1 SGHVS, CDR2 FQNEAQ. The V and J ends lost 10 bases and 2 bases respectively, with 15 bases between them. The CDR3 sequence is 14 residues long. CDR3 loop: CATSRDVGNQPQHF. DNA of the CDR3: TGTGCCACCTCCAGGGATGTTGGCAATCAGCCCCAGCATTTT. Full variable domain (remainder filled in from reference TRBV7-8 and TRBJ1-5): GAGVSQSPRYKVAKRGQDVALRCDPISGHVSLFWYQQALGQGPEFLTYFQNEAQLDKSGLPSDRFFAERPEGSVSTLKIQRTQQEDSAVYLCATSRDVGNQPQHFGDGTRLSIL.

This clonotype has more than one count but fewer than ten. The gene calls are TRBV20-1 and TRBJ2-1, with TRBD1 matching 8 bases. Germline values: CDR1 DFQATT, CDR2 SNEGSKA (reference sequence). The CDR3 has 18 residues. The junction had 16 bases not matched to a gene; V was cut back by 6 bases and J by 0 bases. CDR3 bases: TGCAGTGCCCGGACAGGGCAATCCCGTAGGAGCTCCTACAATGAGCAGTTCTTC. Protein product: CSARTGQSRRSSYNEQFF.